The next 14 T cell receptor beta chains were all read from a single sample in a study of blood T cell repertoires in COVID-19. Assay used: immunoSEQ multiplex PCR; TCRdb lists only in-frame clones, some missing. The sample contains roughly 200,000 clones, roughly 85% of which appear only once. The source material was peripheral blood. The receptors were gathered from a human donor with active or convalescent COVID-19. The donor label of this sample is uncertain.

The chain joins TRBV4-1 to TRBJ2-5; TRBD2 agrees at 11 bases. V dropped 2 bases and J dropped 5; count of bases not matched to a gene: 4. This CDR3 is built from 15 residues. Germline CDR1 is MGHRA and CDR2 is YSYEKL. CDR3 bases: TGCGCCAGCAGCCAACTAGCGGGGGGAAGGGAGACCCAGTACTTC. Translation: CASSQLAGGRETQYF.

This rearrangement joins TRBV28 to TRBJ2-3, with TRBD2 identical over 7 bases. There are 14 residues in the CDR3. The trim removed 10 bases at V and 3 bases at J, leaving 10 bases unmatched. From germline, CDR1 is MDHEN and CDR2 SYDVKM. CDR3 DNA sequence: TGTGCCACCATTGGCGGGAGCAGGACAGATACGCAGTATTTT. This codes for CATIGGSRTDTQYF. The variable domain in full, completed from reference TRBV28 and TRBJ2-3, reads DVKVTQSSRYLVKRTGEKVFLECVQDMDHENMFWYRQDPGLGLRLIYFSYDVKMKEKGDIPEGYSVSREKKERFSLILESASTNQTSMYLCATIGGSRTDTQYFGPGTRLTVL.

This chain connects TRBV4-1 to TRBJ2-1; the match to TRBD1 covers 9 bases. CDR3 length: 17 amino acids. Germline CDR1 and CDR2: MGHRA and YSYEKL. V was pared by 4 bases and J by 8 bases, with 15 bases of the junction left unmatched. CDR3 sequence (DNA): TGCGCCAGCAGCCCCACACTCCCGGGACAGGGAGAGTATGAGCAGTTCTTC. As protein: CASSPTLPGQGEYEQFF.

This clone occurred a few times. The rearrangement uses TRBV7-9 and TRBJ1-2, with 9 nucleotides matching TRBD1. The CDR3 consists of 15 residues. V dropped 3 bases and J dropped 2; count of bases not matched to a gene: 4. Germline assignment: CDR1 SEHNR and CDR2 FQNEAQ (reference sequence). The CDR3 nucleotides read TGTGCCAGCAGCTTTTTGACAGGGGGGAACTATGGCTACACCTTC. It specifies CASSFLTGGNYGYTF.

This clone was detected only a few times. The V call is TRBV9, the J call TRBJ2-3, with 12 bases identical to TRBD2. This CDR3 comprises 17 residues. The junction had 7 bases not matched to a gene; V was cut back by 0 bases and J by 5 bases. Germline values: CDR1 SGDLS, CDR2 YYNGEE. CDR3 bases: TGTGCCAGCAGCGTAGGGCTAGCGGGAGGGGTGGGAGATACGCAGTATTTT. Translated, it gives CASSVGLAGGVGDTQYF.

The rearrangement uses TRBV13 and TRBJ2-4, with TRBD2 matching over 7 bases. After removal of 5 bases from V and 0 bases from J, the junction contained 10 bases not matched to a gene. This CDR3 has 17 amino acids. The germline V gene encodes CDR1 PRHDT and CDR2 FYEKMQ (reference sequence). Here the CDR3 DNA reads TGTGCCAGCAGCCTCGTCTCGGGGGGACTAGCCAAAAACATTCAGTACTTC. It codes for CASSLVSGGLAKNIQYF.

This chain joins TRBV30 and TRBJ2-1, with 12 bases lining up with TRBD2. V shed 3 bases and J 3 bases; nucleotides not matched to a gene: 15. Germline assignment: CDR1 GTSNPN and CDR2 SVGIG (reference sequence). This CDR3 region has 19 residues. The CDR3 DNA sequence: TGTGCCTGGAGCCGGGACAGGGGCACTAGCGGGAGGAACTACAATGAGCAGTTCTTC. It is translated as CAWSRDRGTSGRNYNEQFF.

The gene calls are TRBV2 and TRBJ2-3; 9 bases are a match to TRBD1. The CDR3 runs 15 residues. The V gene's germline CDR1 is SNHLY and CDR2 FYNNEI. V lost 4 bases to trimming and J lost 5 bases; unmatched junction nucleotides: 7. The CDR3, as DNA: TGTGCCAGCAGTGCGGACAGGGGATGGATAGATACGCAGTATTTT. It yields the protein CASSADRGWIDTQYF.

This clone came up once. The chain joins TRBV13 to TRBJ1-4, with 8 bases aligning to TRBD1. V lost 3 bases, J lost 6 bases, and 12 bases stayed unmatched. The CDR3 is made up of 17 amino acids. CDR1 and CDR2 (germline): PRHDT, FYEKMQ (reference sequence). CDR3 DNA: TGTGCCAGCAGCTTTCGTTCAGGGGGCCGGCCGTATGAAAAACTGTTTTTT. This encodes CASSFRSGGRPYEKLFF. Full variable domain (remainder filled in from reference TRBV13 and TRBJ1-4): AAGVIQSPRHLIKEKRETATLKCYPIPRHDTVYWYQQGPGQDPQFLISFYEKMQSDKGSIPDRFSAQQFSDYHSELNMSSLELGDSALYFCASSFRSGGRPYEKLFFGSGTQLSVL.

This clone showed up just a few times. This chain connects TRBV11-2 to TRBJ2-7; D remains ambiguous. V lost 2 bases to trimming and J lost 6 bases, with 14 bases between them. The CDR3 totals 14 residues. Germline V CDR1 and CDR2: SGHAT, FQNNGV. This CDR3 is CASSLPVGRGEQYF. The CDR3 region has the DNA TGTGCCAGCAGCTTACCCGTGGGTCGAGGCGAGCAGTACTTC. Full variable domain (rest looked up from reference TRBV11-2 and TRBJ2-7): EAGVAQSPRYKIIEKRQSVAFWCNPISGHATLYWYQQILGQGPKLLIQFQNNGVVDDSQLPKDRFSAERLKGVDSTLKIQPAKLEDSAVYLCASSLPVGRGEQYFGPGTRLTVT.

This chain joins TRBV28 and TRBJ2-3; 11 bases map to TRBD2. Unmatched junction bases numbered 4, after V lost 2 bases and J lost 3 bases. This CDR3 has 16 amino acids. Per the germline V gene, CDR1 is MDHEN and CDR2 is SYDVKM. CDR3 in DNA: TGTGCCAGCAGTTTAAATAGCGGGGGGGCGACAGATACGCAGTATTTT. This encodes CASSLNSGGATDTQYF. Filled out from reference TRBV28 and TRBJ2-3, the complete variable domain reads DVKVTQSSRYLVKRTGEKVFLECVQDMDHENMFWYRQDPGLGLRLIYFSYDVKMKEKGDIPEGYSVSREKKERFSLILESASTNQTSMYLCASSLNSGGATDTQYFGPGTRLTVL.

The chain has TRBV7-9 and TRBJ2-1; 10 positions agree with TRBD2. The CDR3 is 15 amino acids. The germline V gene has CDR1 SEHNR and CDR2 FQNEAQ (reference sequence). V gave up 5 bases and J gave up 4 bases; unmatched junction bases: 5. Written as DNA, the CDR3 is TGTGCCAGCAGCCTCCTAGCGGGGGCGTACAATGAGCAGTTCTTC. This encodes CASSLLAGAYNEQFF.

This clone was seen a few times. The chain carries TRBV13 and TRBJ1-6, with D uncertain. Trimming took off 0 bases at V and 10 bases at J, with 13 bases between the two ends. Germline loops: CDR1 PRHDT, CDR2 FYEKMQ (reference sequence). This CDR3 has 15 residues. In nucleotides, the CDR3 is TGTGCCAGCAGCTTAGGCGGTGGTCGAGGGTCACCCCTCCACTTT. The encoded protein is CASSLGGGRGSPLHF.

V is TRBV7-9 and J is TRBJ2-5; weak D call: TRBD2 (6 bases). The V and J ends lost 3 bases and 12 bases respectively, with 26 bases between them. Germline-derived CDR1 and CDR2 are SEHNR and FQNEAQ (reference sequence). CDR3 length: 16 amino acids. CDR3 in amino acids: CASSFGRSGSNAVKYF. The CDR3 DNA sequence: TGTGCCAGCAGCTTCGGGAGATCCGGGAGTAACGCGGTTAAGTACTTC.